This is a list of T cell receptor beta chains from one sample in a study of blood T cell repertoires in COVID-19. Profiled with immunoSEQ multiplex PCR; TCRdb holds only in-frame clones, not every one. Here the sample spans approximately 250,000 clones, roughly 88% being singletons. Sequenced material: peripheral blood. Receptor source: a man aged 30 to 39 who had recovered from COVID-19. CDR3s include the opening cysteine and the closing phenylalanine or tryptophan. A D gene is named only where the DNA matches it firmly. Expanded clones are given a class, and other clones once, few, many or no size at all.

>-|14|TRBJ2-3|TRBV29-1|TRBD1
CSVDRQGITDTQYF
TGCAGCGTTGACAGACAGGGGATCACAGATACGCAGTATTTT
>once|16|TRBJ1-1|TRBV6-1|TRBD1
CASSVPSGRGDTEAFF
TGTGCCAGCAGTGTGCCGTCGGGCAGGGGGGACACTGAAGCTTTCTTT
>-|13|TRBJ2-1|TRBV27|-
CASSSLVYNEQFF
TGTGCCAGCAGTTCTCTCGTCTACAATGAGCAGTTCTTC
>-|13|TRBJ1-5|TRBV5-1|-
CASSLEGVEAQHF
TGCGCCAGCAGCTTGGAGGGAGTGGAAGCCCAGCATTTT
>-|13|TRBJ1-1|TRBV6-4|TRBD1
CASAQGANTEAFF
TGTGCCAGTGCACAGGGGGCGAACACTGAAGCTTTCTTT
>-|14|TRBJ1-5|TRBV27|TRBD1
CASSLGTGEQPQHF
TGTGCCAGCAGTTTAGGAACAGGGGAACAGCCCCAGCATTTT
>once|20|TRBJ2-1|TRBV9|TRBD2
CASSVPSGTSGLRSYNEQFF
TGTGCCAGCAGCGTGCCCAGTGGGACTAGCGGGCTACGCTCCTACAATGAGCAGTTCTTC
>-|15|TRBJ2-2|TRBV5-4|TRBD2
CASSTGGLRPGELFF
TGTGCCAGCAGCACGGGAGGTTTAAGACCCGGGGAGCTGTTTTTT
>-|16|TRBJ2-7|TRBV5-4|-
CASSLGGHQASYEQYF
TGTGCCAGCAGCTTGGGGGGACACCAAGCTTCCTACGAGCAGTACTTC
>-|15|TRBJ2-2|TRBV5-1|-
CASSLNQGRAGELFF
TGCGCCAGCAGCTTGAATCAGGGCCGGGCCGGGGAGCTGTTTTTT
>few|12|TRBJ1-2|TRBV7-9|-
CASSLVFEGYTF
TGTGCCAGCAGCTTGGTCTTCGAGGGCTACACCTTC
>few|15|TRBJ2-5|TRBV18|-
CASSPGLAGGETQYF
TGTGCCAGCTCACCAGGACTGGCCGGAGGGGAGACCCAGTACTTC
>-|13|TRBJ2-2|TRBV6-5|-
CASSSQGYGELFF
TGTGCCAGCAGTTCGCAGGGGTACGGGGAGCTGTTTTTT
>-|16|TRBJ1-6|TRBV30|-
CAWSSLVSPYNSPLHF
TGTGCCTGGAGTTCCCTCGTGAGTCCCTATAATTCACCCCTCCACTTT
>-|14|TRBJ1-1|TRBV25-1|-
CASYTRGALTKAFF
TGTGCCAGCTATACGCGGGGGGCTCTGACTAAAGCTTTCTTT
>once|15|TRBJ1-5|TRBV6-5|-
CASRNLRGSNQPQHF
TGTGCCAGCAGGAACTTACGGGGAAGCAATCAGCCCCAGCATTTT
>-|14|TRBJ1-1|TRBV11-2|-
CASSSQSGVTEAFF
TGTGCCAGCAGCTCGCAATCCGGGGTAACTGAAGCTTTCTTT
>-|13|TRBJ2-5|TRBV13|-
CASSFPRVMTQYF
TGTGCCAGCAGCTTCCCTCGAGTAATGACCCAGTACTTC
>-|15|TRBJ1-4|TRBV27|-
CASSLYRGSNEKLFF
TGTGCCAGCAGTTTATATAGGGGATCAAATGAAAAACTGTTTTTT
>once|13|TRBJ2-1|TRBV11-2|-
CASRPGSYNEQFF
TGTGCCAGCAGGCCCGGCTCCTACAATGAGCAGTTCTTC
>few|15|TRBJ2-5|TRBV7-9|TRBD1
CASSPGTGYTETQYF
TGTGCCAGCAGTCCTGGGACAGGGTACACGGAGACCCAGTACTTC
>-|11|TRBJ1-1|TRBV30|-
CAWDSYTEAFF
TGTGCCTGGGACAGTTACACTGAAGCTTTCTTT
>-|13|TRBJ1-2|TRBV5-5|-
CASSLWQGYGYTF
TGTGCCAGCAGCTTGTGGCAGGGCTATGGCTACACCTTC
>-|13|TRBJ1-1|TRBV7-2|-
CASSFTVHTEAFF
TGTGCCAGCAGCTTTACAGTCCACACTGAAGCTTTCTTT
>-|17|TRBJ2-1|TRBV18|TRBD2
CASSPLNTGGVYNEQFF
TGTGCCAGCTCACCATTGAATACGGGGGGGGTTTACAATGAGCAGTTCTTC